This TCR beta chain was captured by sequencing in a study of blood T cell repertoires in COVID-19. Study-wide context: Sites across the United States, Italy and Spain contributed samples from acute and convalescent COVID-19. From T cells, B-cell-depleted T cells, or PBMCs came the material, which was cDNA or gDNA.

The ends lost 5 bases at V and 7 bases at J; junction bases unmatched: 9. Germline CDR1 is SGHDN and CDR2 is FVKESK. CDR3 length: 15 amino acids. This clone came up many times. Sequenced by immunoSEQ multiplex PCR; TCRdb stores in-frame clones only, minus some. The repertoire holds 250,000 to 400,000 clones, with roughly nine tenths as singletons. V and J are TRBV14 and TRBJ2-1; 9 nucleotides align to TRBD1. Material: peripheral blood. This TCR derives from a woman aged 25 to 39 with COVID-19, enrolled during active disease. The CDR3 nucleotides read TGTGCCAGCAGCTACCCACAGGGGGCAAGGAATGAGCAGTTCTTC. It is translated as CASSYPQGARNEQFF. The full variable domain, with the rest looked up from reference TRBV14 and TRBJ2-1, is EAGVTQFPSHSVIEKGQTVTLRCDPISGHDNLYWYRRVMGKEIKFLLHFVKESKQDESGMPNNRFLAERTGGTYSTLKVQPAELEDSGVYFCASSYPQGARNEQFFGPGTRLTVL.